This T cell receptor beta chain was identified during a study of T cell responses to AZD1222 COVID-19 vaccine. This table comes from immunoSEQ multiplex PCR, and its TCRdb copy is limited to in-frame clones, with some not included. The sample lists around 67,000 clones, about four fifths occurring once. The sequenced sample was peripheral blood, obtained 28 days after the second AZD1222 dose. The receptor's source is an adult who received the AZD1222 COVID-19 vaccine.

The CDR3, as DNA: TGCGCCAGCAGATCCGGGACAGGCTCACTCTATAATTCACCCCTCCACTTT. Its translation is CASRSGTGSLYNSPLHF. V gene TRBV5-1 combines with J gene TRBJ1-6, with 8 nucleotides matching TRBD1. The CDR3 loop spans 17 amino acids. CDR1 is SGHRS, CDR2 YFSETQ, per germline. The J segment lost 3 bases and the V segment lost 5 bases, leaving 10 bases of the junction unmatched. The full variable domain, with the rest looked up from reference TRBV5-1 and TRBJ1-6, is KAGVTQTPRYLIKTRGQQVTLSCSPISGHRSVSWYQQTPGQGLQFLFEYFSETQRNKGNFPGRFSGRQFSNSRSEMNVSTLELGDSALYLCASRSGTGSLYNSPLHFGNGTRLTVT.